Presented here are 17 T cell receptor beta chains from one specimen sequenced in a study of Graves' ophthalmopathy and Graves' hyperthyroidism. Researchers took RNA transcripts and amplified TCR beta CDR3 regions from them. Investigators did first-round RT-PCR with HTBI primers, then second-round multiplex PCR. TCRdb analysed the multiplex PCR reads with MiXCR anew, one entry per CDR3 protein. The data hold approximately 700,000 distinct CDR3 sequences, with about 40% observed a single time. Sequenced material: peripheral blood. The receptors were gathered from an adult man with Graves' ophthalmopathy.

This clonotype has a single count. A junction end diverges from the germline sequence, so it may reflect a read error. V and J are TRBV5-6 and TRBJ1-1, with unresolved D. This CDR3 is built from 13 residues. Germline-derived CDR1 and CDR2 are SGHDT and YYEEEE. CDR3 residues: CAGSLRRNTEAFF. In DNA, the CDR3 is TGTGCCGGCAGCTTGAGGAGGAACACTGAAGCTTTCTTT.

The chain employs TRBV30 and TRBJ1-4; tentatively, D is TRBD1 (6 bases). V gave up 7 bases and J gave up 6 bases, with 15 bases separating them. CDR3 size: 13 residues. The germline V gene has CDR1 GTSNPN and CDR2 SVGIG (reference sequence). CDR3 in amino acids: CASYTGMDEKLFF. In DNA, the CDR3 is TGTGCCTCCTACACAGGGATGGATGAAAAACTGTTTTTT.

This clonotype has at least ten counts. This chain joins TRBV7-3 and TRBJ2-5; 13 bases line up with TRBD2. The V segment lost 4 bases and the J segment 2 bases; nucleotides outside the gene matches: 4. CDR3 length: 16 amino acids. The germline gives CDR1 SGHTA, CDR2 FQGTGA. CDR3 region: CASSSLLAGGQETQYF. The CDR3 region has the DNA TGTGCCAGCAGCTCCCTACTAGCGGGGGGGCAAGAGACCCAGTACTTC.

This chain uses TRBV9 with TRBJ1-6; D remains ambiguous. The CDR3 sequence is 15 residues long. The germline V gene has CDR1 SGDLS and CDR2 YYNGEE. The V and J ends lost 3 bases and 8 bases respectively, with 15 bases between them. As DNA, the CDR3 is TGTGCCAGCAGCGACAGCGGGATGAAGCATTCACCCCTCCACTTT. Translated: CASSDSGMKHSPLHF. Filled out from reference TRBV9 and TRBJ1-6, the complete variable domain reads DSGVTQTPKHLITATGQRVTLRCSPRSGDLSVYWYQQSLDQGLQFLIQYYNGEERAKGNILERFSAQQFPDLHSELNLSSLELGDSALYFCASSDSGMKHSPLHFGNGTRLTVT.

This clonotype was counted only a few times. CDR3 sequence reads: CASSRQTGGEAEAFF. CDR3 nucleotides: TGTGCCAGCAGCCGGCAGACAGGGGGCGAGGCTGAAGCTTTCTTT. The chain has TRBV4-2 and TRBJ1-1; 10 positions agree with TRBD1. Trimming cost V 4 bases and J 6 bases; bases outside gene matches: 8. This CDR3 has 15 amino acids. CDR1 and CDR2 from the germline V gene are LGHNA and YNFKEQ.

As regards this clonotype: This may be a read error: a much more frequent sequence differs by one nucleotide. V is TRBV12-3 or TRBV12-4 and J is TRBJ1-4; D not resolved. The CDR3 length is 12 residues. The V end was cut by 5 bases, the J end by 7 bases, with 8 bases between. The CDR3 region is CASSHGVEKLFF. CDR3 nucleotides: TGTGCCAGCAGTCATGGGGTTGAAAAACTGTTTTTT.

The J gene is TRBJ1-5, the V gene TRBV29-1; 12 bases are a match to TRBD1. The CDR3 consists of 14 residues. Germline V lookup: CDR1 SQVTM, CDR2 ANQGSEA. CDR3 bases: TGCAGGACCTCCGGGACAGGGGGCTATCAGCCCCAGCATTTT. Translation: CRTSGTGGYQPQHF.

V usage is TRBV14 and J usage is TRBJ2-2, with 14 bases aligning to TRBD2. The germline CDR1 and CDR2 sequences are SGHDN and FVKESK. The trim removed 2 bases at V and 1 base at J, leaving 3 bases unmatched. The length of the CDR3 is 18 residues. The CDR3 DNA reads TGTGCCAGCAGCCAATCCGGGACTAGCGGGAGGAACACCGGGGAGCTGTTTTTT. Translated: CASSQSGTSGRNTGELFF. Supplemented by reference TRBV14 and TRBJ2-2, the full variable domain reads EAGVTQFPSHSVIEKGQTVTLRCDPISGHDNLYWYRRVMGKEIKFLLHFVKESKQDESGMPNNRFLAERTGGTYSTLKVQPAELEDSGVYFCASSQSGTSGRNTGELFFGEGSRLTVL.

This clonotype was picked up a small number of times. The J gene is TRBJ2-5, the V gene TRBV20-1, with D tentatively TRBD1 or TRBD2 (5 bases each). Germline CDR1 DFQATT, CDR2 SNEGSKA (reference sequence). The ends were cut back, 1 base at V and 4 bases at J, with 13 bases in the middle. The CDR3 runs 14 residues. The CDR3 is CSARGGDRRETQYF. The CDR3 nucleotides read TGCAGTGCTAGAGGAGGGGACCGCCGAGAGACCCAGTACTTC.

The J gene is TRBJ2-7, the V gene TRBV11-2; TRBD2 is a possible D gene (6 bases). From germline, CDR1 is SGHAT and CDR2 FQNNGV. Trimming shortened V by 5 bases and J by 2 bases, and 19 bases separated the two germline ends. This CDR3 has 16 residues. The CDR3 loop is CASSPHSGGNPYEQYF. The CDR3 DNA sequence: TGTGCCAGCAGCCCCCATTCCGGGGGTAACCCCTACGAGCAGTACTTC.

The CDR3 here is CASRARTGANTGEQYF. CDR3 DNA: TGTGCCAGCCGGGCTAGGACAGGGGCGAACACCGGGGAGCAGTACTTC. V and J are TRBV2 and TRBJ2-7, with 9 bases matching TRBD1. The V gene's germline CDR1 is SNHLY and CDR2 FYNNEI. The ends lost 8 bases at V and 7 bases at J; junction bases unmatched: 18. This CDR3 spans 16 amino acids.

This clonotype was seen a handful of times. The chain combines TRBV9 with TRBJ2-2; D might be TRBD2 (6 bases). Trimming left V 2 bases short and J 2 bases short, with 13 bases between. The CDR3 contains 16 residues. Germline loops: CDR1 SGDLS, CDR2 YYNGEE. The CDR3 protein is CASSVRAGLNTGELFF. As DNA, the CDR3 is TGTGCCAGCAGCGTTAGAGCGGGCCTAAACACCGGGGAGCTGTTTTTT.

The rearrangement joins TRBV7-9 to TRBJ2-1; 8 nucleotides align to TRBD1. V was clipped by 2 bases and J by 4 bases; unmatched bases: 4. The CDR3 spans 15 residues. Per germline, CDR1 SEHNR and CDR2 FQNEAQ (reference sequence). CDR3 DNA: TGTGCCAGCAGCTTACTGGGGACAGGATACAATGAGCAGTTCTTC. Its translation is CASSLLGTGYNEQFF. Based on the CDR3 plus reference TRBV7-9 and TRBJ2-1, the full variable domain is DTGVSQNPRHKITKRGQNVTFRCDPISEHNRLYWYRQTLGQGPEFLTYFQNEAQLEKSRLLSDRFSAERPKGSFSTLEIQRTEQGDSAMYLCASSLLGTGYNEQFFGPGTRLTVL.

Concerning this clonotype: A read error may account for a junction end that differs from germline. The chain couples TRBV10-3 to TRBJ1-1; 7 nucleotides match TRBD1. This CDR3 has 13 residues. Per germline, CDR1 ENHRY and CDR2 SYGVKD. The CDR3 region is CASSLQGNTQAFF. CDR3 nucleotide sequence: TGTGCCAGCAGTTTACAGGGGAACACTCAAGCTTTCTTT.

V gene TRBV11-2 combines with J gene TRBJ2-7; 10 nucleotides match TRBD2. V was pared by 6 bases and J by 2 bases, with 4 bases of the junction left unmatched. CDR1 and CDR2 (germline): SGHAT, FQNNGV. The CDR3 totals 14 residues. CDR3 bases: TGTGCCAGCAGAGGACTAGCGGTAGCCTACGAGCAGTACTTC. As protein: CASRGLAVAYEQYF. Full variable domain (outside the CDR3, taken from reference TRBV11-2 and TRBJ2-7): EAGVAQSPRYKIIEKRQSVAFWCNPISGHATLYWYQQILGQGPKLLIQFQNNGVVDDSQLPKDRFSAERLKGVDSTLKIQPAKLEDSAVYLCASRGLAVAYEQYFGPGTRLTVT.

J is TRBJ2-7 and V is TRBV3-1; D is perhaps TRBD1 (6 bases). The germline gives CDR1 LGHDT, CDR2 YNNKEL (reference sequence). This CDR3 comprises 15 residues. V was pared by 4 bases and J by 2 bases, with 15 bases between. CDR3 residues: CASSPMQGQTYEQYF. The DNA of the CDR3 is TGTGCCAGCAGCCCCATGCAAGGACAGACCTACGAGCAGTACTTC.

This clonotype was detected many times. The V gene is TRBV12-3 or TRBV12-4, the J gene TRBJ1-6; TRBD1 matches at 7 bases. The length of the CDR3 is 15 residues. Germline trimming cut 5 bases from V and 10 bases from J; bases unmatched to any gene: 11. The CDR3 sequence is CASSQGGLDYSPLHF. The CDR3 nucleotides are TGTGCCAGCAGTCAAGGGGGCTTGGACTACTCACCCCTCCACTTT.